This passage covers 5 T cell receptor beta chains from one sample sequenced in a study of shared clonotypes between healthy human individuals. Profiled with immunoSEQ multiplex PCR; TCRdb holds only in-frame clones, not every one. The profile covers roughly 2.5 million clones, with roughly nine tenths appearing a single time and roughly 0.14% taken by the ten largest. The sequenced sample was naive CD4+ T cells sorted from blood. Described subset: CD45RA+ positively selected. These receptors all stem from a man younger than 30 in good health.

V usage is TRBV10-2 and J usage is TRBJ2-1; 7 bases line up with TRBD2. V trimming: 3 bases; J trimming: 9 bases; junction bases outside the gene matches: 8. Germline loops: CDR1 WSHSY, CDR2 SAAADI. The CDR3 length is 14 residues. CDR3 sequence: CASSDGGGPGEQFF. CDR3 nucleotides: TGCGCCAGCAGTGACGGGGGAGGGCCGGGTGAGCAGTTCTTC.

The V gene is TRBV25-1, the J gene TRBJ1-4; D not certain. The CDR3 runs 13 residues. The germline V and J ends were trimmed by 8 bases and 11 bases, with 18 bases remaining between them. The germline V gene has CDR1 MGHDK and CDR2 SYGVNS. CDR3 bases: TGTGCCAGCGGGCCTGGCTTCGATGCGAAACTGTTTTTT. Translation: CASGPGFDAKLFF.

This rearrangement joins TRBV5-1 to TRBJ2-5, with 9 bases identical to TRBD1. The junction had 6 bases not matched to a gene; V was cut back by 2 bases and J by 1 base. The CDR3 sequence is 16 residues long. The germline gives CDR1 SGHRS, CDR2 YFSETQ. The CDR3 here is CASSFPGTGTQETQYF. CDR3 nucleotides: TGCGCCAGCAGCTTTCCCGGGACAGGGACCCAAGAGACCCAGTACTTC.

The CDR3 spells CASSFSGQSTDTQYF. CDR3 in DNA: TGTGCCAGCAGCTTTTCGGGACAAAGCACAGATACGCAGTATTTT. The genes are TRBV11-1 and TRBJ2-3, with a weak D call TRBD1 (6 bases). V was pared by 3 bases and J by 0 bases, with 10 bases between. The CDR3 totals 15 residues. Germline CDR1 is SGHAT and CDR2 is FQDESV (reference sequence).

The rearrangement uses TRBV10-3 and TRBJ1-2; D is possibly TRBD1 (6 bases). Germline V gives CDR1 ENHRY, CDR2 SYGVKD. Trimming cost V 2 bases and J 0 bases, with 7 bases left between them. The CDR3 consists of 14 residues. The CDR3 is CAISERTANYGYTF. CDR3 DNA: TGTGCCATCAGTGAGAGGACAGCTAACTATGGCTACACCTTC.